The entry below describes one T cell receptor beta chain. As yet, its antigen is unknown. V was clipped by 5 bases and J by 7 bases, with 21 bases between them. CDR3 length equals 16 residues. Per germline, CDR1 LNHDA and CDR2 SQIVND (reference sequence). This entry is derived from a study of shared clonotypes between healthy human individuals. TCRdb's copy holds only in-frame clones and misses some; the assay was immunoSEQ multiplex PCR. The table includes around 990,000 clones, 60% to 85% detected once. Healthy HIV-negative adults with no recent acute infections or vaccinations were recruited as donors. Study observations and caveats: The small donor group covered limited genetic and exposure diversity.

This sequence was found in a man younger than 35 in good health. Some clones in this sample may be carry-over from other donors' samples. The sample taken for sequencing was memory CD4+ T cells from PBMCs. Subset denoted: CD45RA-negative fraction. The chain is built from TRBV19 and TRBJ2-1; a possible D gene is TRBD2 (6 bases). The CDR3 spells CASSLGTGQPQNEQFF. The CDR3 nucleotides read TGTGCCAGTAGTCTAGGGACTGGACAACCACAGAATGAGCAGTTCTTC.